The rows below give T cell receptor beta chains drawn from one sample of a study of T cells in Graves' hyperthyroidism and ophthalmopathy. Each CDR3 protein gets one entry after TCRdb re-called the multiplex PCR reads with MiXCR. The sample consists of a few hundred thousand distinct CDR3 sequences, 16% of them appearing once. The source material was blood. All receptors come from a middle-aged woman with Graves' ophthalmopathy. Both conserved end residues are part of each CDR3. A D gene is named only where the DNA matches it firmly. For some rows the clone size is stated as once, few or many, or as a class when expanded; others skip it.

v_gene: TRBV5-1; abundance: few; j_gene: TRBJ2-1; d_gene: .; CDR3aa: CASTKGSAAYNEQFF; CDR3nt: TGCGCCAGCACCAAAGGTTCGGCAGCTTACAATGAGCAGTTCTTC
v_gene: TRBV20-1; abundance: .; j_gene: TRBJ2-5; d_gene: .; CDR3aa: CSGYRGGQETQYF; CDR3nt: TGCAGTGGCTACAGGGGGGGGCAAGAGACCCAGTACTTC
v_gene: TRBV20-1; abundance: many; j_gene: TRBJ2-7; d_gene: .; CDR3aa: CSARAKPKYEQYF; CDR3nt: TGCAGTGCTAGGGCCAAGCCAAAGTACGAGCAGTACTTC
v_gene: TRBV20-1; abundance: few; j_gene: TRBJ1-6; d_gene: .; CDR3aa: CSARGLGQGNSPLHF; CDR3nt: TGCAGTGCTAGGGGGTTGGGGCAGGGGAATTCACCCCTCCACTTT
v_gene: TRBV28; abundance: .; j_gene: TRBJ2-1; d_gene: .; CDR3aa: CASRFLRGEQFF; CDR3nt: TGTGCCAGCAGATTCCTCCGAGGTGAGCAGTTCTTC
v_gene: TRBV18; abundance: many; j_gene: TRBJ2-1; d_gene: .; CDR3aa: CASSPYRDVGQFF; CDR3nt: TGTGCCAGCTCACCTTACAGGGACGTCGGGCAGTTCTTC
v_gene: TRBV3-1; abundance: many; j_gene: TRBJ2-3; d_gene: .; CDR3aa: CASSQDFRQGGSDTQYF; CDR3nt: TGTGCCAGCAGCCAAGATTTTAGACAGGGAGGTTCAGATACGCAGTATTTT
v_gene: TRBV27; abundance: .; j_gene: TRBJ2-3; d_gene: .; CDR3aa: CATKVTSSTDTQYF; CDR3nt: TGTGCCACTAAAGTCACCTCTAGCACAGATACGCAGTATTTT
v_gene: TRBV19; abundance: few; j_gene: TRBJ1-4; d_gene: .; CDR3aa: CASSPVGGGRFEKLFF; CDR3nt: TGTGCCAGTAGTCCGGTCGGCGGGGGAAGGTTTGAAAAACTGTTTTTT
v_gene: TRBV27; abundance: many; j_gene: TRBJ2-3; d_gene: .; CDR3aa: CASKWGREGTQYF; CDR3nt: TGTGCCAGCAAATGGGGGCGAGAAGGTACGCAGTATTTT
v_gene: TRBV18; abundance: few; j_gene: TRBJ2-7; d_gene: TRBD2; CDR3aa: CASSPLGLAHEQYF; CDR3nt: TGTGCCAGCTCACCGTTGGGACTAGCCCACGAGCAGTACTTC
v_gene: TRBV3-1; abundance: many; j_gene: TRBJ2-7; d_gene: TRBD2; CDR3aa: CASSQDSGVGTSNYEQYF; CDR3nt: TGTGCCAGCAGCCAAGATAGCGGAGTTGGGACTAGTAACTACGAGCAGTACTTC
v_gene: TRBV5-8; abundance: many; j_gene: TRBJ2-1; d_gene: .; CDR3aa: CASSWGTLARNNEQFF; CDR3nt: TGTGCCAGCAGCTGGGGGACTTTGGCAAGGAACAATGAGCAGTTCTTC
v_gene: TRBV12-3/TRBV12-4; abundance: many; j_gene: TRBJ2-7; d_gene: TRBD2; CDR3aa: CASIGGAGGPSYEQYF; CDR3nt: TGTGCCAGCATCGGCGGAGCGGGAGGCCCTTCCTACGAGCAGTACTTC
v_gene: TRBV5-1; abundance: .; j_gene: TRBJ2-3; d_gene: .; CDR3aa: CASSLAGGLFSSTDTQYF; CDR3nt: TGCGCCAGCAGCTTGGCCGGGGGACTTTTCTCTAGCACAGATACGCAGTATTTT
v_gene: TRBV18; abundance: many; j_gene: TRBJ1-1; d_gene: .; CDR3aa: CASSPLKGVDTEAFF; CDR3nt: TGTGCCAGCTCACCTCTAAAAGGGGTTGACACTGAAGCTTTCTTT
v_gene: TRBV6-1; abundance: .; j_gene: TRBJ1-5; d_gene: TRBD1; CDR3aa: CASSVQTGNNQPQHF; CDR3nt: TGTGCCAGCAGTGTACAGACAGGGAACAATCAGCCCCAGCATTTT
v_gene: TRBV12-3/TRBV12-4; abundance: many; j_gene: TRBJ1-2; d_gene: TRBD1; CDR3aa: CASSRDRGSTSYGYTF; CDR3nt: TGTGCCAGCAGCCGGGACAGGGGTTCCACCAGCTATGGCTACACCTTC
v_gene: TRBV11-2; abundance: many; j_gene: TRBJ2-4; d_gene: .; CDR3aa: CASSLAKAEDDKNIQYF; CDR3nt: TGTGCCAGCAGCTTAGCGAAAGCCGAAGATGACAAAAACATTCAGTACTTC
v_gene: TRBV15; abundance: .; j_gene: TRBJ1-3; d_gene: .; CDR3aa: CATSRDVSGSGNTIYF; CDR3nt: TGTGCCACCAGCAGAGATGTTTCAGGGTCTGGAAACACCATATATTTT
v_gene: TRBV12-3/TRBV12-4; abundance: .; j_gene: TRBJ1-6; d_gene: .; CDR3aa: CASTSGEESPLHF; CDR3nt: TGTGCCAGCACTTCAGGGGAGGAATCACCCCTCCACTTT
v_gene: TRBV20-1; abundance: few; j_gene: TRBJ2-5; d_gene: .; CDR3aa: CSVYRRQETQYF; CDR3nt: TGCAGTGTGTACAGGCGCCAAGAGACCCAGTACTTC
v_gene: TRBV12-3/TRBV12-4; abundance: few; j_gene: TRBJ1-6; d_gene: .; CDR3aa: CASSLGQGWSPLHF; CDR3nt: TGTGCCAGCAGTTTAGGGCAGGGCTGGTCACCCCTCCACTTT
v_gene: TRBV18; abundance: few; j_gene: TRBJ2-1; d_gene: TRBD2; CDR3aa: CASSRNALAGGYNEQFF; CDR3nt: TGTGCCAGCTCACGAAACGCACTAGCGGGAGGGTACAATGAGCAGTTCTTC
v_gene: TRBV27; abundance: many; j_gene: TRBJ1-1; d_gene: .; CDR3aa: CASSWTASGTEAFF; CDR3nt: TGTGCCAGCAGTTGGACAGCCTCGGGCACTGAAGCTTTCTTT
v_gene: TRBV11-2; abundance: many; j_gene: TRBJ1-2; d_gene: .; CDR3aa: CASSPGPGGGYTF; CDR3nt: TGTGCCAGCAGCCCAGGCCCCGGTGGCGGCTACACCTTC
v_gene: TRBV29-1; abundance: .; j_gene: TRBJ2-1; d_gene: TRBD2; CDR3aa: CSVGLGLAGRYEQFF; CDR3nt: TGCAGCGTTGGGTTGGGACTAGCGGGACGGTATGAGCAGTTCTTC
v_gene: TRBV5-1; abundance: .; j_gene: TRBJ2-5; d_gene: TRBD1; CDR3aa: CASSQGQRQETQYF; CDR3nt: TGCGCCAGCAGCCAGGGACAGCGACAAGAGACCCAGTACTTC
v_gene: TRBV19; abundance: .; j_gene: TRBJ1-6; d_gene: .; CDR3aa: CASSRDGEVSPLHF; CDR3nt: TGTGCCAGCAGCCGGGACGGAGAGGTTTCACCCCTCCACTTT
v_gene: TRBV12-3/TRBV12-4; abundance: many; j_gene: TRBJ1-5; d_gene: .; CDR3aa: CASRPGGGQPQHF; CDR3nt: TGTGCCAGCAGGCCGGGAGGAGGCCAGCCCCAGCATTTT
v_gene: TRBV14; abundance: .; j_gene: TRBJ2-5; d_gene: .; CDR3aa: CASSDYRQETQYF; CDR3nt: TGTGCCAGCAGCGACTATCGCCAAGAGACCCAGTACTTC
v_gene: TRBV28; abundance: many; j_gene: TRBJ2-7; d_gene: .; CDR3aa: CASSSSGMSSYEQYF; CDR3nt: TGTGCCAGCAGTTCCTCCGGGATGAGCTCCTACGAGCAGTACTTC
v_gene: TRBV4-1; abundance: .; j_gene: TRBJ1-6; d_gene: .; CDR3aa: CASSQGRVRQTNSPLHF; CDR3nt: TGCGCCAGCAGCCAAGGGAGGGTTCGACAGACAAATTCACCCCTCCACTTT